This TCR beta chain was captured in a study of metastatic and nonmetastatic thyroid tumors. Turning to the study itself: The comparison covered peripheral blood and tumor or nodule tissue in malignant and benign thyroid patients.

Whole-study results and caveats: Reportedly, malignant thyroid tumors had significantly higher TCR beta diversity than benign nodules, in blood and tumor.

Every patient was untreated before thyroid surgery. Authors' analysis steps: Researchers built a distant-metastasis classifier for papillary thyroid cancer that drew on CDR3 differences across clinicopathological groups. TCRdb re-called the PCR reads with MiXCR. TCRdb's processing, not the authors' own work, is the source of the V and J calls. Of roughly 9,200 clones listed, roughly 14% were seen once; the top ten hold around 6%. This clone was seen repeatedly, ten times or more. Its antigen is unidentified. From germline, CDR1 is SGHNT and CDR2 YYREEE (reference sequence). There are 16 residues in the CDR3. V lost 1 base, J lost 5 bases, and 11 bases stayed unmatched.

The material sequenced was blood. The receptor was derived from a female donor with papillary thyroid cancer or a benign thyroid nodule (not recorded which). Some clones in this sample may be carry-over from other donors' samples. The V call is TRBV5-4, the J call TRBJ2-5; TRBD2 matches 7 bases. The CDR3 nucleotides read TGTGCCAGCAGCTTGATGACTGCGGGAGTCGGGGAGACCCAGTACTTC. Translating gives CASSLMTAGVGETQYF.